The T cell receptor (beta chain) described here comes from a study of technical replicates of blood from a few donors. The germline V gene encodes CDR1 SGHNT and CDR2 YENEEA. This CDR3 is built from 15 residues. The junction had 9 bases not matched to a gene; V was cut back by 5 bases and J by 2 bases. The method was immunoSEQ multiplex PCR; TCRdb's version includes in-frame clones alone and lacks a portion of them. The sample consists of tens of thousands of clones, roughly 97% of them appearing once. The source material was T cells isolated from PBMCs. This clonotype originated in a human donor in good health. The chain joins TRBV11-3 to TRBJ2-7; 7 nucleotides align to TRBD1. The CDR3: CASSQDRAVPYEQYF. CDR3 sequence (DNA): TGTGCCAGCAGCCAAGACAGGGCCGTCCCCTACGAGCAGTACTTC.